This TCR beta chain was recovered during a study of blood T cell repertoires in COVID-19. Across the study: Samples representing acute and convalescent COVID-19 were sourced from the United States, Italy and Spain.

J gave up 4 bases and V 5 bases, and 8 bases lay outside the gene matches. This CDR3 is built from 15 residues. From germline, CDR1 is SGHDT and CDR2 YYEEEE. Using immunoSEQ multiplex PCR, the repertoire was profiled, and TCRdb retains in-frame clones only, with some absent. The sample yields fewer than 350,000 clones, approximately 83% seen once. This TCR derives from a woman aged 30 to 39 who had recovered from COVID-19. The chain carries TRBV5-6 and TRBJ2-2; TRBD1 aligns across 7 bases. Sequenced sample: peripheral blood. CDR3 in DNA: TGTGCCAGCAGACAACACAGGGGTTTCACCGGGGAGCTGTTTTTT. Translation gives CASRQHRGFTGELFF.